This T cell receptor (beta chain) was captured in a study of cytomegalovirus exposure and HLA in healthy donors. Study conclusions and caveats: It was shown in a later analysis that HLA-associated TCR beta chains were more clonally expanded than other, equally common chains. Later work found most CMV-associated TCR beta chains apparently HLA-restricted.

This clone has just a few counts. Its specificity is not known. This sample also contains other DNA sequences that code for the same CDR3. Though probably carrying unrecorded immune exposures, donors were nominally healthy at sampling. It was with 60 Vbeta and 13 Jbeta primers that the PCR ran. Repertoires were generated with immunoSEQ multiplex PCR, while TCRdb's copy carries only in-frame clones and drops some. The sample includes about 150,000 clones, 85% seen only once; the top ten take 1%. The sample was PBMCs. This receptor was obtained from a boy aged 2-15 years in good health and CMV-seronegative.

In nucleotides, the CDR3 is TGTGCCGTCAGGGGGAGCGATACCGGGGAGCTGTTTTTT. It translates to CAVRGSDTGELFF. The V gene is TRBV7-2, the J gene TRBJ2-2, with 7 bases aligning to TRBD1. The J segment lost 5 bases and the V segment lost 11 bases, leaving 8 bases of the junction unmatched. Germline values: CDR1 SGHTA, CDR2 FQGNSA. This CDR3 has 13 residues.